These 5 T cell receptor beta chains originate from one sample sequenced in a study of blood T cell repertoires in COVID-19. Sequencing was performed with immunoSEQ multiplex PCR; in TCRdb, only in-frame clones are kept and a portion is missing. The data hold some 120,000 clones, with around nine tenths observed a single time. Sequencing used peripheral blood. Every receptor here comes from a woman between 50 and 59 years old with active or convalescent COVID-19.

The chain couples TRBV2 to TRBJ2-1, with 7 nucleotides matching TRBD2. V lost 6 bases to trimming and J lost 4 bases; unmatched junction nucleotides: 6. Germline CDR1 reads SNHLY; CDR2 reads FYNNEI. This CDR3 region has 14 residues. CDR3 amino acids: CASRAAGIYNEQFF. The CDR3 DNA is TGTGCCAGCAGAGCAGCGGGAATATACAATGAGCAGTTCTTC. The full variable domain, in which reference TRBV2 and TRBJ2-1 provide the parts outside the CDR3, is EPEVTQTPSHQVTQMGQEVILRCVPISNHLYFYWYRQILGQKVEFLVSFYNNEISEKSEIFDDQFSVERPDGSNFTLKIRSTKLEDSAMYFCASRAAGIYNEQFFGPGTRLTVL.

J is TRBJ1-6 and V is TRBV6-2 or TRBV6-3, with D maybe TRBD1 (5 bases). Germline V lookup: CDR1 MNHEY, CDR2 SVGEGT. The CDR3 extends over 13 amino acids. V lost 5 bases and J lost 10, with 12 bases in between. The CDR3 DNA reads TGTGCCAGCAGTCAGACAGTTCAGTCACCCCTCCACTTT. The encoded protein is CASSQTVQSPLHF.

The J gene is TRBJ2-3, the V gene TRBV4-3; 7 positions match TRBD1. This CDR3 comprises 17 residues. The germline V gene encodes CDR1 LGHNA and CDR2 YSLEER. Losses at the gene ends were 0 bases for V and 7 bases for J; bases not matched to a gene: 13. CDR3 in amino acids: CASSQDVRLSTGNTQYF. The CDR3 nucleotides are TGCGCCAGCAGCCAAGATGTTCGTCTCTCGACAGGGAATACGCAGTATTTT.

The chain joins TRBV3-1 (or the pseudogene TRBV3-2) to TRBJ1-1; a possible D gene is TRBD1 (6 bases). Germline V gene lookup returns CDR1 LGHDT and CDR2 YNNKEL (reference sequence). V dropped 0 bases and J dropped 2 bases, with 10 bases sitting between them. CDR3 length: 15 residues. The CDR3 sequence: CASSQEGAPNTEAFF. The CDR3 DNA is TGTGCCAGCAGCCAAGAGGGGGCGCCTAACACTGAAGCTTTCTTT.

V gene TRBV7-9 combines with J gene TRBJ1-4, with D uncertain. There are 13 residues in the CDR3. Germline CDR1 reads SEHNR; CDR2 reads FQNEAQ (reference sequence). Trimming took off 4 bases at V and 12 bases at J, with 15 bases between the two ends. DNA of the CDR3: TGTGCCAGCAGCTCTAGGCCCACCGGGGAACTGTTTTTT. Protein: CASSSRPTGELFF. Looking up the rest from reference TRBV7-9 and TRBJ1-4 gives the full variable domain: DTGVSQNPRHKITKRGQNVTFRCDPISEHNRLYWYRQTLGQGPEFLTYFQNEAQLEKSRLLSDRFSAERPKGSFSTLEIQRTEQGDSAMYLCASSSRPTGELFFGSGTQLSVL.